The subject of this entry is one T cell receptor (beta chain). This clone has only a few counts. What antigen it recognizes has not been identified. It has no much larger one-base neighbor in the sample; base qualities were not kept. This sample is part of a study of control samples from healthy donors and cancer patients (TCRdb year 2020). V trim: 3 bases; J trim: 4 bases; unmatched bases: 2. CDR1 is given as LGHDT and CDR2 as YNNKEL, both from the germline V gene (reference sequence). The CDR3 covers 14 residues, taking in both the cysteine and the phenylalanine. Only the CDR3 part of the read is kept: 42 bases, read in frame from the first base. Receptor libraries were prepared by the immunoSEQ multiplex PCR assay. TCRdb limited this immuneACCESS table to in-frame rearrangements with V and J called. A share of clones is missing; checked studies link under half to unresolved V genes, and the rest is unexplained. Here the sample has fewer than 90,000 clones; roughly 86% occur a single time. The ten largest clones represent over 15% of the sample.

Rearrangement joined TRBV3-1 (or the pseudogene TRBV3-2) to TRBJ2-5; 10 central bases correspond to TRBD2. This TCR came from a man aged 50-60 years in good health. Sequenced sample: blood. The CDR3 loop reads CASSHRLAGETQYF. The sequence in DNA is TGTGCCAGCAGCCACCGACTAGCGGGAGAGACCCAGTACTTC.